These 18 T cell receptor beta chains were all obtained from the same sample, sequenced in a study of cytomegalovirus exposure and HLA in healthy donors. PCR primers comprised 60 Vbeta and 13 Jbeta primers. Generated by immunoSEQ multiplex PCR, the TCRdb table keeps only in-frame clones and is missing some. Altogether approximately 140,000 clones are present, around 80% being singletons, with the ten largest covering 2% to 2.5%. The sequenced material came from PBMCs. The receptor set was obtained from a man younger than 40 in good health and CMV-seronegative.

The chain joins TRBV2 to TRBJ1-6; weak D call: TRBD1 (5 bases). The germline CDR1 and CDR2 sequences are SNHLY and FYNNEI. The CDR3 length is 16 residues. The V gene lost 2 bases and the J gene lost 6 bases, with 14 bases spanning the gap. DNA for the CDR3: TGTGCCAGCAGTGAAAATTCAAGGGGCTCTAATTCACCCCTCCACTTT. It translates to CASSENSRGSNSPLHF.

This chain connects TRBV5-1 to TRBJ2-3; possibly TRBD2 for D (5 bases). The CDR3 spans 13 residues. Germline V gene lookup returns CDR1 SGHRS and CDR2 YFSETQ. The ends were cut back, 4 bases at V and 7 bases at J, with 13 bases in the middle. In DNA, the CDR3 is TGCGCCAGCAGCCACGGAGGTCAAAATACGCAGTATTTT. Translation: CASSHGGQNTQYF.

In its sample, this clone was seen once. This rearrangement joins TRBV5-6 to TRBJ2-3; 8 bases map to TRBD1. Germline V CDR1 and CDR2: SGHDT, YYEEEE. V was clipped by 1 base and J by 1 base; unmatched bases: 5. The CDR3 covers 16 residues. The CDR3 DNA is TGTGCCAGCAGCTTGACGACAGGGGCCCGCACAGATACGCAGTATTTT. This codes for CASSLTTGARTDTQYF.

The rearrangement links TRBV7-2 to TRBJ1-5; 9 nucleotides line up with TRBD1. V trimming: 7 bases; J trimming: 6 bases; junction bases outside the gene matches: 4. Germline CDR1 is SGHTA and CDR2 is FQGNSA. This CDR3 is built from 13 residues. CDR3 nucleotide sequence: TGTGCCAGCAATTCGGACAGGGGTCAGCCCCAGCATTTT. Its translation is CASNSDRGQPQHF.

This clone was seen a handful of times. At one boundary the junction diverges from the germline segment, which might be a read error. The chain carries TRBV29-1 and TRBJ2-7; tentative D call: TRBD2 (6 bases). This CDR3 comprises 14 residues. Germline CDR1 SQVTM, CDR2 ANQGSEA. As DNA, the CDR3 is TGCAGCGCTGAAGGGGACGGGAGCTCCTACGAGCAGTACTTC. Residues: CSAEGDGSSYEQYF.

The CDR3: CASSDILAGSYEQYF. DNA for the CDR3: TGCGCCAGCAGCGACATACTAGCGGGGTCCTACGAGCAGTACTTC. The chain carries TRBV10-2 and TRBJ2-7; 10 bases are shared with TRBD2. There are 15 residues in the CDR3. The ends lost 6 bases at V and 1 base at J; junction bases unmatched: 6. Germline CDR1 and CDR2: WSHSY and SAAADI.

This rearrangement joins TRBV6-5 to TRBJ1-5; a possible D gene is TRBD1 (5 bases). Germline CDR1 and CDR2: MNHEY and SVGAGI. V was clipped by 0 bases and J by 4 bases, with 10 bases between them. The CDR3 length is 15 residues. CDR3 DNA sequence: TGTGCCAGCAGTTACTCAGCCAGGGTGAATCAGCCCCAGCATTTT. Protein product: CASSYSARVNQPQHF.

The chain carries TRBV5-4 and TRBJ1-3; a possible D gene is TRBD1 (5 bases). Germline CDR1 reads SGHNT; CDR2 reads YYREEE (reference sequence). The V end was cut by 3 bases, the J end by 0 bases, with 10 bases between. This CDR3 contains 15 residues. In DNA, the CDR3 is TGTGCCAGCAGCTCGGACATTTACTCTGGAAACACCATATATTTT. Its protein product is CASSSDIYSGNTIYF. The full variable domain, with the rest looked up from reference TRBV5-4 and TRBJ1-3, is ETGVTQSPTHLIKTRGQQVTLRCSSQSGHNTVSWYQQALGQGPQFIFQYYREEENGRGNFPPRFSGLQFPNYSSELNVNALELDDSALYLCASSSDIYSGNTIYFGEGSWLTVV.

The chain joins TRBV28 to TRBJ1-2; D gene unclear. CDR3 length: 14 amino acids. The germline V gene encodes CDR1 MDHEN and CDR2 SYDVKM. V lost 5 bases to trimming and J lost 4 bases, with 14 bases between them. The CDR3 DNA reads TGTGCCAGCAGTCCCCGGAGGCGGAGCTATGGCTACACCTTC. This codes for CASSPRRRSYGYTF.

The J gene is TRBJ2-7, the V gene TRBV5-1; TRBD1 matches at 9 bases. The ends lost 3 bases at V and 5 bases at J; junction bases unmatched: 9. The germline CDR1 and CDR2 sequences are SGHRS and YFSETQ. CDR3 length equals 15 residues. Written as DNA, the CDR3 is TGCGCCAGCAGCTCGGGACAGGGTGCGACGGACGAGCAGTACTTC. Its protein product is CASSSGQGATDEQYF.

This clone came up once. V is TRBV6-5 and J is TRBJ1-4; maybe TRBD1 (6 bases). V lost 4 bases to trimming and J lost 6 bases, with 15 bases between them. Germline V gene sequence: CDR1 MNHEY, CDR2 SVGAGI. The CDR3 is 15 residues long. The CDR3 DNA reads as TGTGCCAGCAGTTCCTGGGGGGGGCCGGATGAAAAACTGTTTTTT. Protein: CASSSWGGPDEKLFF.

The V gene is TRBV19, the J gene TRBJ2-7; 8 bases are a match to TRBD1. This CDR3 region has 15 residues. V shed 7 bases, J shed 1 base, and the junction held 9 bases outside the gene matches. Germline V gene sequence: CDR1 LNHDA, CDR2 SQIVND (reference sequence). The CDR3 sequence is CASTPGQGISYEQYF. As DNA, the CDR3 is TGTGCCAGTACTCCTGGACAGGGAATATCCTACGAGCAGTACTTC.

The rearrangement links TRBV30 to TRBJ1-5; D is perhaps TRBD1 (6 bases). CDR1 GTSNPN and CDR2 SVGIG come from the germline V gene (reference sequence). The CDR3 runs to 18 residues. V lost 2 bases to trimming and J lost 2 bases, with 22 bases between them. This CDR3 is CAWSTDRTLGSGNQPQHF. For the CDR3, the DNA is TGTGCCTGGAGTACCGACAGGACCTTGGGGTCGGGCAATCAGCCCCAGCATTTT.

The chain combines TRBV4-1 with TRBJ1-4, with TRBD1 matching 8 bases. V was clipped by 3 bases and J by 1 base; unmatched bases: 10. This CDR3 has 18 amino acids. From germline, CDR1 is MGHRA and CDR2 YSYEKL. The chain's CDR3 is CASSQRGQGAQTNEKLFF. The CDR3 bases are TGCGCCAGCAGCCAGAGAGGCCAGGGGGCGCAAACTAATGAAAAACTGTTTTTT.

V usage is TRBV30 and J usage is TRBJ1-1, with 9 bases matching TRBD1. J gave up 5 bases and V 0 bases, and 16 bases lay outside the gene matches. The CDR3 has 18 amino acids. CDR1 and CDR2 from the germline V gene are GTSNPN and SVGIG (reference sequence). The CDR3 loop reads CAWSVKSGQGGFRTEAFF. The CDR3 bases are TGTGCCTGGAGTGTAAAATCGGGACAGGGAGGGTTTAGGACTGAAGCTTTCTTT.

The chain joins TRBV28 to TRBJ1-2; no definite D call. The CDR3 is made up of 10 amino acids. Germline V CDR1 and CDR2: MDHEN, SYDVKM. The V end was cut by 11 bases, the J end by 2 bases, with 6 bases between. CDR3: CAAKNYGYTF. CDR3 nucleotides: TGTGCCGCGAAGAACTATGGCTACACCTTC.

The V and J genes are TRBV5-1 and TRBJ2-3; no definite D call. Trimming pared 7 bases from V and 1 base from J, leaving 13 bases between. This CDR3 comprises 14 residues. Germline loops: CDR1 SGHRS, CDR2 YFSETQ. CDR3 loop: CASHPSAGTDTQYF. CDR3 sequence (DNA): TGCGCCAGCCACCCTTCGGCGGGCACAGATACGCAGTATTTT. The full variable domain, with the rest looked up from reference TRBV5-1 and TRBJ2-3, is KAGVTQTPRYLIKTRGQQVTLSCSPISGHRSVSWYQQTPGQGLQFLFEYFSETQRNKGNFPGRFSGRQFSNSRSEMNVSTLELGDSALYLCASHPSAGTDTQYFGPGTRLTVL.

The V and J genes are TRBV11-1 and TRBJ1-3; D remains unclear. This CDR3 contains 16 residues. Germline V CDR1 and CDR2: SGHAT, FQDESV (reference sequence). V was pared by 1 base and J by 0 bases, with 10 bases between. CDR3 amino acids: CASSLGTASSGNTIYF. CDR3 nucleotides: TGTGCCAGCAGCTTAGGCACAGCCTCCTCTGGAAACACCATATATTTT.